This TCR beta chain was identified during a study of cytomegalovirus exposure and HLA in healthy donors. The PCR used 60 Vbeta and 13 Jbeta primers. The table came from immunoSEQ multiplex PCR; TCRdb's copy has only in-frame clones and leaves some out. The sample has around 220,000 clones; about 79% are singletons. Trimming left V 4 bases short and J 2 bases short, with 8 bases between. CDR3 length equals 12 residues. Germline lookup yields CDR1 GTSNPN and CDR2 SVGIG (reference sequence). J is TRBJ1-2 and V is TRBV30; D may be TRBD1 (6 bases). Sequences were obtained from PBMCs. This clonotype was obtained from a man aged 18 to 35 in good health and CMV-seronegative. Here the CDR3 reads CAWNTGNYGYTF. The CDR3, as DNA: TGTGCCTGGAATACAGGGAACTATGGCTACACCTTC.